This TCR beta chain appears in the sequencing data of a study of blood T cell repertoires in COVID-19. For the study at large: Sample material is recorded as cDNA or gDNA derived from T cells, B-cell-depleted T cells, or PBMCs.

As processed by the authors: Reference gene primer amplification gave nucleated cell count estimates. Generated by immunoSEQ multiplex PCR, the TCRdb table keeps only in-frame clones and is missing some. The V and J calls and clone size were taken over from that table, and D and trimming were inferred from the DNA. The repertoire has 300,000 to 450,000 clones, more than 70% of them found once; the top ten carry approximately 1%. This clone was seen only a few times. V was pared by 4 bases and J by 4 bases, with 7 bases of the junction left unmatched. CDR3 size: 15 residues. Germline V gene data show CDR1 as MGHDK and CDR2 as SYGVNS. Assignment of participants to cohorts was predicated upon participant-reported clinical history.

This chain uses TRBV25-1 with TRBJ2-1; 7 positions agree with TRBD2. This TCR came from a woman aged 25 to 39 who had been exposed to COVID-19. Input material: PBMCs or T cells enriched from blood (not recorded which). The CDR3 loop reads CASSVGDYSYNEQFF. The CDR3 coding sequence is TGTGCCAGCAGTGTGGGGGACTATTCGTACAATGAGCAGTTCTTC.